The rows below give T cell receptor beta chains drawn from one sample of a study of T cells in Graves' hyperthyroidism and ophthalmopathy. TCRdb called the multiplex PCR reads again in MiXCR, with one record for every CDR3 protein. The data show about 500,000 distinct CDR3 sequences, about 46% seen once. Sequencing input: peripheral blood or thyroid tissue (not recorded which). Source of these receptors: an adult woman with Graves' disease, either hyperthyroidism or ophthalmopathy (not recorded which). Both conserved end residues are part of each CDR3. A D gene is named only where the DNA matches it firmly. Expanded clones are given a class, and other clones once, few, many or no size at all.

J,size,length,V,D,DNA,CDR3
TRBJ1-3,NA,16,TRBV9,NA,TGTGCCAGCAGCGTTGGACTCAGTTCCTCTGGAAACACCATATATTTT,CASSVGLSSSGNTIYF
TRBJ2-5,NA,14,TRBV7-2,TRBD2,TGTGCCAGCAGCTCAGGGACTAGCGGGAGTTCTCGGTACTTC,CASSSGTSGSSRYF
TRBJ2-2,NA,14,TRBV19,NA,TGTGCCAGTAGCACCGGGCCTTACACCGGGGAGCTGTTTTTT,CASSTGPYTGELFF
TRBJ2-7,NA,14,TRBV29-1,TRBD2,TGCAGCGTTGTCGGGGTAGCGGGAGCCTATGAGCAGTACTTC,CSVVGVAGAYEQYF
TRBJ1-2,NA,14,TRBV7-2,NA,TGTGCCAGCAGCTCCCCCCGGGGGTGGTATGGCTACACCTTC,CASSSPRGWYGYTF
TRBJ1-1,many,14,TRBV27,TRBD1,TGTGCCAGCAGATATTCCGGGACAGGTGTTGAAGCTTTCTTT,CASRYSGTGVEAFF
TRBJ1-1,NA,15,TRBV25-1,NA,NA,CACSASGQMNTEAFF
TRBJ1-2,NA,13,TRBV10-3,NA,TGTGCCATCAGCCGGGGGGAGAACTATGGCTACACCTTC,CAISRGENYGYTF
TRBJ2-5,few,18,TRBV12-3/TRBV12-4,NA,TGTGCCAGCAGTGAAAACCCCCGGGGAGGGGGGAATAGGGAGACCCAGTACTTC,CASSENPRGGGNRETQYF
TRBJ1-5,NA,12,TRBV10-3,NA,TGTGCCATCAGGGGCCAAAATCAGCCCCAGCATTTT,CAIRGQNQPQHF
TRBJ2-7,many,13,TRBV14,NA,TGTGCCAGCAGCCAAGGGGGAGCCTACGAGCAGTACTTC,CASSQGGAYEQYF
TRBJ2-5,NA,10,TRBV2,NA,TGTGCCAGCAATCGAGAAACCCAGTACTTC,CASNRETQYF
TRBJ2-7,many,10,TRBV29-1,NA,TGCAGCGGTGGGGACACTGAGCAGTACTTC,CSGGDTEQYF
TRBJ1-6,NA,17,TRBV2,TRBD1,TGTGCCAGCACCGGGACAGACGATTTCCGAGATAATTCACCCCTCCACTTT,CASTGTDDFRDNSPLHF
TRBJ1-2,many,16,TRBV6-7,TRBD1,TGTGCCAGCAGTTACTCTAAACCGGGACAGCTTTATGGCTACACCTTC,CASSYSKPGQLYGYTF
TRBJ1-5,few,10,TRBV5-1,NA,TGCGCCAGCAGCCTTCAGCCCCAGCATTTT,CASSLQPQHF
TRBJ2-5,NA,14,TRBV20-1,TRBD2,TGCAGTGCGACCAAGGCGGGAGATCGGGAGACCCAGTACTTC,CSATKAGDRETQYF
TRBJ2-5,few,17,TRBV5-1,NA,TGCGCCAGCAGCTTGGCGGCTAGAGAAGTAGGGCCGGAGACCCAGTACTTC,CASSLAAREVGPETQYF
TRBJ1-2,few,12,TRBV7-9,TRBD1,TGTGCCAGCAGGGGGACAGGTTATGGCTACACCTTC,CASRGTGYGYTF
TRBJ2-5,once,13,TRBV20-1,TRBD2,TGCAGTGCTGGCGGGAGGCCGTGGGAGACCCAGTACTTC,CSAGGRPWETQYF
TRBJ1-2,NA,11,TRBV3-1,NA,TGTGCCAGCAGCCTAATGAGTGGCTACACCTTC,CASSLMSGYTF
TRBJ1-1,NA,12,TRBV7-9,NA,TGTGCCAGCAGCTTAGCAGCCACTGAAGCTTTCTTT,CASSLAATEAFF
TRBJ1-2,few,11,TRBV29-1,NA,TGCAGCGTTGACTCCACGGAGGGCTACACCTTC,CSVDSTEGYTF
TRBJ1-6,few,17,TRBV20-1,NA,TGCAGTGCTAGCACTAGTCAGGGGCGCATCTCGCATTCACCCCTCCACTTT,CSASTSQGRISHSPLHF
TRBJ2-5,many,12,TRBV20-1,NA,TGCAGTGCTCGAGCGTACCAGGAGACCCAGTACTTC,CSARAYQETQYF
TRBJ1-4,many,16,TRBV7-2,TRBD1,TGTGCCAGCAGCTTAGATGGGGCAGGGGGCACTGAAAAACTGTTTTTT,CASSLDGAGGTEKLFF
TRBJ2-7,NA,15,TRBV7-8,NA,TGTGCCAGCAGCTTAAGGGCAGTCCTCTCCTACGAGCAGTACTTC,CASSLRAVLSYEQYF
TRBJ2-5,few,13,TRBV7-7,NA,TGTGCCAGCAGCCCCCGGACAGTAGAGACCCAGTACTTC,CASSPRTVETQYF
TRBJ2-7,few,13,TRBV29-1,TRBD1,TGCAGCGTCTGGACAGGGACACCCTACGAGCAGTACTTC,CSVWTGTPYEQYF
TRBJ2-5,NA,14,TRBV10-3,NA,TGTGCCATCAGTGTGGGGTCCACCGGGGAGACCCAGTACTTC,CAISVGSTGETQYF
TRBJ1-2,many,14,TRBV3-1,NA,TGTGCCAGCAGCCACAGGGACCTGGAGGGCGGCTACACCTTC,CASSHRDLEGGYTF
TRBJ1-1,NA,13,TRBV4-3,TRBD1,TGCGCCAGCAGCGAAACAGGGGCCTTTGAAGCTTTCTTT,CASSETGAFEAFF
TRBJ2-5,few,11,TRBV6-6,NA,TGTGCCAGCACCTGGGGGGAGACCCAGTACTTC,CASTWGETQYF
TRBJ2-7,NA,16,TRBV7-6,NA,TGTGCCAGCAGCTTATATCAGGGTTGGAGGGATGGCGAGCAGTACTTC,CASSLYQGWRDGEQYF
TRBJ2-3,NA,15,TRBV7-9,NA,TGTGCCAGCAGCAAGGGACAACCCCGCACAGATACGCAGTATTTT,CASSKGQPRTDTQYF
TRBJ2-2,many,13,TRBV29-1,NA,TGCAGCGTTGTAAGGGGGAGTAGGGGGGAGCTGTTTTTT,CSVVRGSRGELFF
TRBJ2-7,NA,12,TRBV29-1,NA,TGCAGCGTCGGAACAGGGAGGTACGAGCAGTACTTC,CSVGTGRYEQYF
TRBJ1-5,few,13,TRBV3-1,NA,TGTGCCAGCAGCCAAGCGGCAGGTGGGACCCAGCATTTT,CASSQAAGGTQHF
TRBJ2-5,NA,15,TRBV7-9,NA,TGTGCCAGCAGCCCGGGGGCCGGGGAGGGCGAGACCCAGTACTTC,CASSPGAGEGETQYF
TRBJ2-5,NA,14,TRBV24-1,NA,TGTGCCACCAGTGACGCAGTAGTACAAGAGACCCAGTACTTC,CATSDAVVQETQYF
TRBJ1-4,NA,14,TRBV12-3/TRBV12-4,TRBD1,TGTGCCAGCAGTTTTGTGACAGGGGGTGAAAGACTGTTTTTT,CASSFVTGGERLFF
TRBJ1-6,NA,15,TRBV7-6,NA,TGTGCCAGCAGCTTCTACGGAACACAAAATTCACCCCTCCACTTT,CASSFYGTQNSPLHF
TRBJ1-1,NA,13,TRBV20-1,NA,TGCAGTGCACACGGTGTAGGGAGGCCTGAAGCTTTCTTT,CSAHGVGRPEAFF
TRBJ2-5,NA,12,TRBV28,NA,TGTGCCAGCTTCGGGTTCCAAGAGACCCAGTACTTC,CASFGFQETQYF
TRBJ1-2,once,13,TRBV29-1,NA,TGCAGCGTGGCTGAGGGGGGGGACGATGGCTACACCTTC,CSVAEGGDDGYTF
TRBJ2-5,NA,15,TRBV27,TRBD1,TGTGCCAGCAGGGTCAGGGGGCAGAGGGGAGAGACCCAGTACTTC,CASRVRGQRGETQYF
TRBJ1-6,NA,12,TRBV2,NA,TGTGCCAGCAGTGATATTGGTTCACCCCTCCACTTT,CASSDIGSPLHF
TRBJ2-5,many,14,TRBV28,NA,TGTGCCAGCAGTTTAGGGACTTGGGAAGAGACCCAGTACTTC,CASSLGTWEETQYF
TRBJ1-6,NA,14,TRBV27,NA,TGTGCCAGCAGTATCCTCCCGGGGGATTCACCCCTCCACTTT,CASSILPGDSPLHF
TRBJ2-2,NA,15,TRBV6-2/TRBV6-3,TRBD1,TGTGCCAGCAAATTCGACAGGGCGAACACCGGGGAGCTGTTTTTT,CASKFDRANTGELFF
TRBJ1-2,NA,12,TRBV2,NA,TGTGCCAGCAGTGAAGTTCCGGGGGGCTACACCTTC,CASSEVPGGYTF
TRBJ2-7,NA,13,TRBV2,NA,TGTGCCAGCAGGCTATTGTCACCCTACGAGCAGTACTTC,CASRLLSPYEQYF